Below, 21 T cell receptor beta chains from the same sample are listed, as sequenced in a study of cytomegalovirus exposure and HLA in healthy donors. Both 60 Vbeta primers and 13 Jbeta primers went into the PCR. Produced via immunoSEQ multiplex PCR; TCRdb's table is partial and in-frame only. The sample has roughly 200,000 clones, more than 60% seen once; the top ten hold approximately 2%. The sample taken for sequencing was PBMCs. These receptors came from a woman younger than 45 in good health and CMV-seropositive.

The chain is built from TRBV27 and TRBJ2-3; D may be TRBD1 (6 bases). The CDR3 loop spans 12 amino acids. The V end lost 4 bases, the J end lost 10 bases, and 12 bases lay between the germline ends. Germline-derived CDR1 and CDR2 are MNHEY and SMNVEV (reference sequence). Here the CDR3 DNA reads TGTGCCAGCAGTTCACAGGGTTTTGCGCAGTATTTT. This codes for CASSSQGFAQYF.

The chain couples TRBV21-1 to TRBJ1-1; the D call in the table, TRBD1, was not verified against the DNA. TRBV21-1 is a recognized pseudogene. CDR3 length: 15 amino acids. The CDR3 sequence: CASSTQGQVVTEAFF. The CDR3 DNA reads TGTGCCAGCAGCACCCAAGGACAGGTCGTCACTGAAGCTTTCTTT.

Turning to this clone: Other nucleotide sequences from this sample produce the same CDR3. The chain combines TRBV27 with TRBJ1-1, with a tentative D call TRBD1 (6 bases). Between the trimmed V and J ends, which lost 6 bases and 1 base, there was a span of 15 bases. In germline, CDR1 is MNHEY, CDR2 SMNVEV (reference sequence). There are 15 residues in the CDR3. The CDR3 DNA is TGTGCCAGCAGATTTACCCAGACAGGGAACACTGAAGCTTTCTTT. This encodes CASRFTQTGNTEAFF.

In nucleotides, the CDR3 is TGTGCCAGCAGTTTATCCTCTCGATTAGGGGCCTACGAGCAGTACTTC. Translating it yields CASSLSSRLGAYEQYF. The chain has TRBV28 and TRBJ2-7, with a tentative D call TRBD1 (5 bases). Germline-derived CDR1 and CDR2 are MDHEN and SYDVKM. This CDR3 region has 16 residues. With 1 base removed from V and 2 bases from J, the gap between germline ends came to 15 bases.

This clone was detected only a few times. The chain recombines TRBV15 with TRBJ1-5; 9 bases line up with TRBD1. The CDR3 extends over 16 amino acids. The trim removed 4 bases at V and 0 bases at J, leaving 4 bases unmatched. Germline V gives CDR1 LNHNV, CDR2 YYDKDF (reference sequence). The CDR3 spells CATSKGTGSSNQPQHF. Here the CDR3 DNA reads TGTGCCACCAGCAAGGGGACAGGGAGTAGCAATCAGCCCCAGCATTTT.

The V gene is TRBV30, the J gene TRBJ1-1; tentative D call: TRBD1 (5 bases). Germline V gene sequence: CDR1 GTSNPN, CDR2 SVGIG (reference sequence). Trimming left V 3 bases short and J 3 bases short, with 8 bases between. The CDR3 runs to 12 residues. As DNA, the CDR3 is TGTGCCTGGAGAGCGGGGCACACTGAAGCTTTCTTT. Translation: CAWRAGHTEAFF.

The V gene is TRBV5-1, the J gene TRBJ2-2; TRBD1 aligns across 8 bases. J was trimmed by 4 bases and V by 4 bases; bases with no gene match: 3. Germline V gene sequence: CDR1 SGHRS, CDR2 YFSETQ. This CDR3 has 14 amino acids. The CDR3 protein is CASSRTGSTGELFF. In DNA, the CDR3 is TGCGCCAGCAGCAGGACAGGGAGCACCGGGGAGCTGTTTTTT.

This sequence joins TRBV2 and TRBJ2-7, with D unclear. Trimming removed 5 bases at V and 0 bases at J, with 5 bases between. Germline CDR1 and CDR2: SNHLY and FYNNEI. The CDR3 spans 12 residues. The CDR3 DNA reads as TGTGCCAGCAGTATCGGCTCCTACGAGCAGTACTTC. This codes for CASSIGSYEQYF.

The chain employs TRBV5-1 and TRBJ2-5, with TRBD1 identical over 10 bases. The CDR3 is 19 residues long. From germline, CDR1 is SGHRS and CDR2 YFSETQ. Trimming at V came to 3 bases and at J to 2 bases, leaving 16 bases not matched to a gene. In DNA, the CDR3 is TGCGCCAGCAGCTCTATCCGGGACAGGGGACATCCGAATCAAGAGACCCAGTACTTC. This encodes CASSSIRDRGHPNQETQYF.

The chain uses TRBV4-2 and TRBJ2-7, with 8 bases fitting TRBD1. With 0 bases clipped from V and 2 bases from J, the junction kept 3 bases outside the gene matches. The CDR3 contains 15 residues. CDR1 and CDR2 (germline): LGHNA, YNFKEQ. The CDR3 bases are TGTGCCAGCAGCCAAGATGGGACAGGCACCTACGAGCAGTACTTC. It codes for CASSQDGTGTYEQYF.

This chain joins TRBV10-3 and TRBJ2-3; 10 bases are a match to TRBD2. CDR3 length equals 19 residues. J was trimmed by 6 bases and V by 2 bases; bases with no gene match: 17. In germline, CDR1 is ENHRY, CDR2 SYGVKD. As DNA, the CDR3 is TGTGCCATCAGTGAGCCTATAAGGTCGTCTAGCGGGGGTAGGGATACGCAGTATTTT. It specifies CAISEPIRSSSGGRDTQYF.

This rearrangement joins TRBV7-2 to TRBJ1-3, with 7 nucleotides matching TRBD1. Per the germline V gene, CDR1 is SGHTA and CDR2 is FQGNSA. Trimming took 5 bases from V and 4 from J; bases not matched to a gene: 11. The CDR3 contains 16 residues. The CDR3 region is CASSRRKGARGNTIYF. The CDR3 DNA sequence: TGTGCCAGCAGCCGGAGAAAGGGGGCGCGGGGAAACACCATATATTTT. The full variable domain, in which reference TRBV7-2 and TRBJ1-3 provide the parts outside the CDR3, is GAGVSQSPSNKVTEKGKDVELRCDPISGHTALYWYRQSLGQGLEFLIYFQGNSAPDKSGLPSDRFSAERTGGSVSTLTIQRTQQEDSAVYLCASSRRKGARGNTIYFGEGSWLTVV.

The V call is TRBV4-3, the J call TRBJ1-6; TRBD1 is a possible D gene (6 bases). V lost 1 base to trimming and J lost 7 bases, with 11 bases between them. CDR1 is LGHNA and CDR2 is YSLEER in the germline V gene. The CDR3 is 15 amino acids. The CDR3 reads CASSQARGVNSPLHF. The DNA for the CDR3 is TGCGCCAGCAGCCAAGCCAGGGGTGTGAATTCACCCCTCCACTTT.

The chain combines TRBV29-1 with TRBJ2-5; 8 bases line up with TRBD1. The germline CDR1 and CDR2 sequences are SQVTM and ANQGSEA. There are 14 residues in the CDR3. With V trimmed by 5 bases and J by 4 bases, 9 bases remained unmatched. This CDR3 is CSVPWTGSGETQYF. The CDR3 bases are TGCAGCGTTCCATGGACAGGGAGCGGAGAGACCCAGTACTTC.

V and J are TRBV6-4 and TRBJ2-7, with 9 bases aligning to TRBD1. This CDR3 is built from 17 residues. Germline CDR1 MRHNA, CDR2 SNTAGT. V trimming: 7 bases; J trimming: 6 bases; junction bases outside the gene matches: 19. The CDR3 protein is CASNRQGGSHFIGEQYF. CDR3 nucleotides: TGTGCCAGCAATCGACAGGGGGGTAGTCACTTTATCGGCGAGCAGTACTTC.

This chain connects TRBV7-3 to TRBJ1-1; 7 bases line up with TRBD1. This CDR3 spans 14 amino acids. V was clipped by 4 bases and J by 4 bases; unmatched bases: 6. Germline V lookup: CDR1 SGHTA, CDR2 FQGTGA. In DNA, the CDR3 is TGTGCCAGCAGCTCACAGGGGAGCGGCACTGAAGCTTTCTTT. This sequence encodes CASSSQGSGTEAFF.

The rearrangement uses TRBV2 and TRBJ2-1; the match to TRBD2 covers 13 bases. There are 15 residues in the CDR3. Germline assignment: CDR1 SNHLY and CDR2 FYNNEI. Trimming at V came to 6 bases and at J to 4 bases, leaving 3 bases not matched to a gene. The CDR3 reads CASRELAGGYNEQFF. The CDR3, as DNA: TGTGCCAGCAGGGAACTAGCGGGGGGGTACAATGAGCAGTTCTTC.

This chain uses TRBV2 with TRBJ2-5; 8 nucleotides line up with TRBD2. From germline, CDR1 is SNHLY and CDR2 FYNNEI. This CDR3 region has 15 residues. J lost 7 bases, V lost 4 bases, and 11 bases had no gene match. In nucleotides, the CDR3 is TGTGCCAGCAGTGCCCTAGCGGGTCGGGAAGGGACCCAGTACTTC. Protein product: CASSALAGREGTQYF.

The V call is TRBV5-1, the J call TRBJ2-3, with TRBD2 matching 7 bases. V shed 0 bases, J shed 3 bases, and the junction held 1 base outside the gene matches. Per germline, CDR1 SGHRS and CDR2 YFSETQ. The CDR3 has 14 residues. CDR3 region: CASSLGEGTDTQYF. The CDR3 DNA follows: TGCGCCAGCAGCTTGGGGGAGGGTACAGATACGCAGTATTTT.

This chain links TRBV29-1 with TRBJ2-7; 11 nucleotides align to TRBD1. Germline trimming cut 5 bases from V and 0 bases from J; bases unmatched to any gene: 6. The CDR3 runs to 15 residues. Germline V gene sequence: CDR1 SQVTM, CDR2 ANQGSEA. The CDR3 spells CSVTTGTGGSYEQYF. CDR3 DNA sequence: TGCAGCGTTACTACCGGGACAGGGGGCTCCTACGAGCAGTACTTC.

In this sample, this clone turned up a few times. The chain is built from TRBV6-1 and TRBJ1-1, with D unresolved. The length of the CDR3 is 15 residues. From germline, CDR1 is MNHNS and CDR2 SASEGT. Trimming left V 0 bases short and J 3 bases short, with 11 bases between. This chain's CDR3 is CASSEALGAYTEAFF. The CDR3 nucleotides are TGTGCCAGCAGTGAAGCGCTAGGCGCTTACACTGAAGCTTTCTTT.